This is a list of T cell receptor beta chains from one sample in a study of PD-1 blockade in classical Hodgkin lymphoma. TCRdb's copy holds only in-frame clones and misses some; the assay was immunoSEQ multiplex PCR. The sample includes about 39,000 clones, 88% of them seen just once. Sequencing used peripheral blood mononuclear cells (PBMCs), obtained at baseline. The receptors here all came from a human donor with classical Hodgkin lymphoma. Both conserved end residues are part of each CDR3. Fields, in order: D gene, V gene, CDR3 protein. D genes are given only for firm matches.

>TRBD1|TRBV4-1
CASSHRGTVLAKNIQYF
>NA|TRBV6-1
CASSEAPQGGPNTGELFF
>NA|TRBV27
CASSLNLRGRNFYEQFF
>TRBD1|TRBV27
CASSLWQGVNNEQFF
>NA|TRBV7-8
CASSSSRGDRETQYF
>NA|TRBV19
CASSMTVVVGDQPQHF
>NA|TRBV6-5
CASSPTGYSNQPQHF
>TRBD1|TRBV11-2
CASSNRGNFYEQYF
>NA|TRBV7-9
CASSWEGGIGVYNEQFF
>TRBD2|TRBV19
CASKGLAGDLDEQFF
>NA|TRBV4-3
CASSQGQEVYEQYF
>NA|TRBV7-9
CASSLDGGSPLHF
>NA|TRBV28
CASSLGGANQPQHF
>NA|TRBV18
CASSPLQGRKVTEAFF
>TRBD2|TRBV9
CASSNRLAGGPGRDTQYF
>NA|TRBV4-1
CASSPDGYSNEKLFF
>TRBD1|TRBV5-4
CASSLGQGAHYGYTF
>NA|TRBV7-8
CASSLTLMHLF
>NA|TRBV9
CASSTQGHISYNEQFF
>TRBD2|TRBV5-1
CASSLERGTDTQYF
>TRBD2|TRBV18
CASSPPATSLEQYF
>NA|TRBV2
CASSERWQGPYEQYF
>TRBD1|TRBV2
CASSGTVLNQPQHF
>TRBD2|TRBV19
CASSIGLAGGQNTGELFF
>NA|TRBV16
CASSQQGPEQFF
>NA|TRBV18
CASPYEQYF
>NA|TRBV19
CASSMTFPEGEQYF
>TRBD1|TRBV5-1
CASSPADRGFTEAFF
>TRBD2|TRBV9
CASSVAGVSYNEQFF
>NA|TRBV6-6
CASSYSRRGRDTEAFF
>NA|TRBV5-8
CASSLGLANEQFF
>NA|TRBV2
CASRPTGYEQYF
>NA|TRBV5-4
CASSLEVVGNEQFF
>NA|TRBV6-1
CASSRGDLSYEQYF
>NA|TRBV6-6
CASSTDQTQYF
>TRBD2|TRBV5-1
CASSLRLAGETDTQYF
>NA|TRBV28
CASSFVQGGGYGYTF
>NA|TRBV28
CASWGSSSYEQYF
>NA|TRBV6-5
CASSSMGGSNQPQHF
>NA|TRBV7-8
CASSLGSEPYQPQHF
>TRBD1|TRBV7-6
CASSLQGQGAGEQFF
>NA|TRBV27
CASSSGGGGQPQHF
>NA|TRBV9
CASSVFGGSNYGYTF
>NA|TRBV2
CASSEKQRDTGELFF
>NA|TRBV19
CASLPLASSSYNEQFF
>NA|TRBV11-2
CASSLAGVSYEQYF
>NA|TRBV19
CASSLRLSSDTQYF
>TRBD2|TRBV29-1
CGSGRAQETQYF
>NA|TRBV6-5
CASSSSRSLNTEAFF
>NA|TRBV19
CASSVQGILDTQYF